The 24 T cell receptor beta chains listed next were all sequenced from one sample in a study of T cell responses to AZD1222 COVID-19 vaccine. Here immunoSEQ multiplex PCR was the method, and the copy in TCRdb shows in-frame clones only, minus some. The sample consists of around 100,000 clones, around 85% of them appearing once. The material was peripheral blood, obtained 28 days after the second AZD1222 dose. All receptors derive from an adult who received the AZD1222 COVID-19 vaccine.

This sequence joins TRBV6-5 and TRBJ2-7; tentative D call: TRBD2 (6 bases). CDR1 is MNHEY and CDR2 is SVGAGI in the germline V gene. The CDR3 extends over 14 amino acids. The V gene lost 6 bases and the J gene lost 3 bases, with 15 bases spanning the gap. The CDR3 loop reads CASSDGGQYYEQYF. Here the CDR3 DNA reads TGTGCCAGCAGCGACGGAGGGCAGTACTACGAGCAGTACTTC.

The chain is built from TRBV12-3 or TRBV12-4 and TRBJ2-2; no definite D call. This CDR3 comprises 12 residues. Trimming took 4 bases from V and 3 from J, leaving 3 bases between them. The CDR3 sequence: CASSSYTGELFF. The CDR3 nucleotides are TGTGCCAGCAGTTCCTACACCGGGGAGCTGTTTTTT.

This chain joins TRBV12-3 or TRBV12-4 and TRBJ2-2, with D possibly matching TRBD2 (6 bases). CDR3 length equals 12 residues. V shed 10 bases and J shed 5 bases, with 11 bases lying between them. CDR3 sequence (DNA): TGTGCCACCTGGAGGGATACCGGGGAGCTGTTTTTT. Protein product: CATWRDTGELFF.

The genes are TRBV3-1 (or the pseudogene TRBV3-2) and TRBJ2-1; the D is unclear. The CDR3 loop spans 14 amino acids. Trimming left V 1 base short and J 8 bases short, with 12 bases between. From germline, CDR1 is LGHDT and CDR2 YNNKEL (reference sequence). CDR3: CASSQGSKDDEQFF. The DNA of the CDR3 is TGTGCCAGCAGCCAAGGTAGTAAAGACGATGAGCAGTTCTTC.

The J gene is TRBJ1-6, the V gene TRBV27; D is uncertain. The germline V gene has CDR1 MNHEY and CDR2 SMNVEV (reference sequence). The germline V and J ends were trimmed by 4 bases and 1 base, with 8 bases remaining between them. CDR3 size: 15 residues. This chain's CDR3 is CASSSGVSYNSPLHF. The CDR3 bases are TGTGCCAGCAGTTCCGGGGTATCCTATAATTCACCCCTCCACTTT.

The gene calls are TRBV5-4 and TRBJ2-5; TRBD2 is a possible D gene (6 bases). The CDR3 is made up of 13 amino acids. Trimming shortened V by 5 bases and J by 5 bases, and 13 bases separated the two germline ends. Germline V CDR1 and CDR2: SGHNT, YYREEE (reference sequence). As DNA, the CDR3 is TGTGCCAGCAGGTTAACTGGGGGGGAGACCCAGTACTTC. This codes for CASRLTGGETQYF.

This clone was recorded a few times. The CDR3 loop is CASSGGLAGIGAPETQYF. The CDR3 region has the DNA TGCGCCAGCAGCGGGGGACTAGCGGGAATCGGGGCCCCAGAGACCCAGTACTTC. The rearrangement links TRBV5-1 to TRBJ2-5; TRBD2 matches 13 bases. The CDR3 is 18 amino acids. The germline gives CDR1 SGHRS, CDR2 YFSETQ. The V segment lost 4 bases and the J segment 4 bases; nucleotides outside the gene matches: 13.

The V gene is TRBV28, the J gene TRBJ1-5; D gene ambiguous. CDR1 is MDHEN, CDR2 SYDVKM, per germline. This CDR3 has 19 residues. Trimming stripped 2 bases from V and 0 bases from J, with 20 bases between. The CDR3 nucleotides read TGTGCCAGCAGTTTACTCCCTTTGAAACAGTACTATAGCAATCAGCCCCAGCATTTT. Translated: CASSLLPLKQYYSNQPQHF.

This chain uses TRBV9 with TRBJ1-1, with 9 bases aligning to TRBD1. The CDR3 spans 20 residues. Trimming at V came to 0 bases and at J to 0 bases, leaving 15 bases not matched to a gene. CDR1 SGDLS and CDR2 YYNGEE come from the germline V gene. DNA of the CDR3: TGTGCCAGCAGCGTAGACCCCCTGGGACAGGGACTTTTCTTGAACACTGAAGCTTTCTTT. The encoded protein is CASSVDPLGQGLFLNTEAFF.

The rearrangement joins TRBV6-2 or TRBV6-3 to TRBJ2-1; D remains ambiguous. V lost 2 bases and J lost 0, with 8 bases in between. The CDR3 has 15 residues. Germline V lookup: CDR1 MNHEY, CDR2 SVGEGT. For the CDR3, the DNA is TGTGCCAGCAGTTACGGGGATAGCTCCTACAATGAGCAGTTCTTC. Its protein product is CASSYGDSSYNEQFF.

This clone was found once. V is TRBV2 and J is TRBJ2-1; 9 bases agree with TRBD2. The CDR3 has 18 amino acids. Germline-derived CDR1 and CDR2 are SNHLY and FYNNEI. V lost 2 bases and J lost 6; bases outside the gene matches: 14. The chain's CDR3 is CASSESTSGRGGGNEQFF. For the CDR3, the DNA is TGTGCCAGCAGTGAAAGCACTAGCGGACGCGGGGGGGGCAATGAGCAGTTCTTC.

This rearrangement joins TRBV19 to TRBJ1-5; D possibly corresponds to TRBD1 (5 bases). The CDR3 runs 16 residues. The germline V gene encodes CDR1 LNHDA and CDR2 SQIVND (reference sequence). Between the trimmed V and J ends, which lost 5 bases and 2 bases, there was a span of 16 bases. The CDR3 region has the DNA TGTGCCAGTAGTTTCCGCCCACGGGGGGGCAATCAGCCCCAGCATTTT. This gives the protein CASSFRPRGGNQPQHF.

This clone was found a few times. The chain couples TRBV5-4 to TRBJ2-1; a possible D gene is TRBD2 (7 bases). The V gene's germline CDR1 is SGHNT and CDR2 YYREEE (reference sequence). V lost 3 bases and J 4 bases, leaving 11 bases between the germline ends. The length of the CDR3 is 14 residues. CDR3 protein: CASSWGGPYNEQFF. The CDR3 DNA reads TGTGCCAGCAGCTGGGGGGGCCCTTACAATGAGCAGTTCTTC.

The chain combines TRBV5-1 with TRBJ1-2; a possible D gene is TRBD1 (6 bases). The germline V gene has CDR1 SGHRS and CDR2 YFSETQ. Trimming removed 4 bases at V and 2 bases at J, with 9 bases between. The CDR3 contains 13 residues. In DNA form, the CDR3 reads TGCGCCAGCAGCCGCGGACAGAACTATGGCTACACCTTC. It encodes CASSRGQNYGYTF.

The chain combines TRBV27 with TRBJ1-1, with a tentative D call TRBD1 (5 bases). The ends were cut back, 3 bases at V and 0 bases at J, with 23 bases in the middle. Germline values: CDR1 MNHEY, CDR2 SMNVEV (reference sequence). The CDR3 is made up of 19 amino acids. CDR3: CASSFSQEPGRGMNTEAFF. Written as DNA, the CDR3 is TGTGCCAGCAGTTTCTCGCAAGAACCGGGACGGGGCATGAACACTGAAGCTTTCTTT.

In DNA form, the CDR3 reads TGTGCCAGCAGCTCAGGACAGGCTCTGGGGCAGTACTTC. It specifies CASSSGQALGQYF. The genes are TRBV7-2 and TRBJ2-7; 7 bases agree with TRBD1. V gave up 4 bases and J gave up 9 bases; unmatched junction bases: 9. Germline lookup yields CDR1 SGHTA and CDR2 FQGNSA. The CDR3 covers 13 residues. Supplemented by reference TRBV7-2 and TRBJ2-7, the full variable domain reads GAGVSQSPSNKVTEKGKDVELRCDPISGHTALYWYRQSLGQGLEFLIYFQGNSAPDKSGLPSDRFSAERTGGSVSTLTIQRTQQEDSAVYLCASSSGQALGQYFGPGTRLTVT.

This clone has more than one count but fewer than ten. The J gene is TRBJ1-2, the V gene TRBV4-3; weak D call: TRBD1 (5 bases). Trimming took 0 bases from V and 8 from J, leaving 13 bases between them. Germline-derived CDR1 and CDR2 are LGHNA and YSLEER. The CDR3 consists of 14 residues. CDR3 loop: CASSQDSWGGGYTF. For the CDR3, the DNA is TGCGCCAGCAGCCAAGACTCTTGGGGCGGAGGCTACACCTTC.

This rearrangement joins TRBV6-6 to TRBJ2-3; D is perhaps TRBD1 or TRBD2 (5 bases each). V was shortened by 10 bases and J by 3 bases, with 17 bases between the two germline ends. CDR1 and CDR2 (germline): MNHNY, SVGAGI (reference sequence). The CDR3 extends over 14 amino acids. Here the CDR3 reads CATRYRDETDTQYF. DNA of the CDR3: TGTGCCACCCGATACCGGGACGAGACAGATACGCAGTATTTT.

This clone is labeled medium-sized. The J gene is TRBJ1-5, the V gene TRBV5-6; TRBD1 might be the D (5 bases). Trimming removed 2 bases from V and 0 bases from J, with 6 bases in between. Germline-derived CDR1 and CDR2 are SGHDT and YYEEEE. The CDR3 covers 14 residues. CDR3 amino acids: CASSLRGSNQPQHF. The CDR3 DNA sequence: TGTGCCAGCAGCTTAAGGGGTAGCAATCAGCCCCAGCATTTT.

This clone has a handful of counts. CDR3 region: CASSEYRGQGGYTF. The CDR3 nucleotides read TGTGCCAGCAGTGAATACCGGGGACAGGGTGGCTACACCTTC. The chain employs TRBV25-1 and TRBJ1-2; 9 bases are shared with TRBD1. The V gene end was trimmed by 0 bases and the J gene end by 7 bases; junction bases not matched to a gene: 3. From germline, CDR1 is MGHDK and CDR2 SYGVNS. The CDR3 has 14 amino acids.

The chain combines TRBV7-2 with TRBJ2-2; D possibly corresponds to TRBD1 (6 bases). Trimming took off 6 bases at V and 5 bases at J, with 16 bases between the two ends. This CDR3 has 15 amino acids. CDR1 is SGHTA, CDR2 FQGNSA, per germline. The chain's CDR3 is CASRRQVGRTGELFF. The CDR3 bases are TGTGCCAGCAGAAGACAGGTCGGACGGACCGGGGAGCTGTTTTTT.

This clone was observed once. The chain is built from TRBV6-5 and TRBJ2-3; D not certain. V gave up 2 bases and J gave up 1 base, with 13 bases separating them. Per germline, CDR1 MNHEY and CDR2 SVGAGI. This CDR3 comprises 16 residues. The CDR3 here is CASSYQREWGTDTQYF. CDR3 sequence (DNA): TGTGCCAGCAGTTACCAAAGAGAGTGGGGCACAGATACGCAGTATTTT.

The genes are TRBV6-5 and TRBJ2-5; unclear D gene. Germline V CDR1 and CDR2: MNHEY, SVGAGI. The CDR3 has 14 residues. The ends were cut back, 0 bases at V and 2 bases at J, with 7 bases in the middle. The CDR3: CASSYSSGQETQYF. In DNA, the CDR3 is TGTGCCAGCAGTTACTCGTCAGGACAAGAGACCCAGTACTTC.

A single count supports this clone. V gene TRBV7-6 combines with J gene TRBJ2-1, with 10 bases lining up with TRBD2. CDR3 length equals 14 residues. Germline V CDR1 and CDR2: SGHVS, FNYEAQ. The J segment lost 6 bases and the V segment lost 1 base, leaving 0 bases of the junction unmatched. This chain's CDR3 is CASSLGLAGNEQFF. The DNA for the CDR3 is TGTGCCAGCAGCTTAGGACTAGCGGGCAATGAGCAGTTCTTC.